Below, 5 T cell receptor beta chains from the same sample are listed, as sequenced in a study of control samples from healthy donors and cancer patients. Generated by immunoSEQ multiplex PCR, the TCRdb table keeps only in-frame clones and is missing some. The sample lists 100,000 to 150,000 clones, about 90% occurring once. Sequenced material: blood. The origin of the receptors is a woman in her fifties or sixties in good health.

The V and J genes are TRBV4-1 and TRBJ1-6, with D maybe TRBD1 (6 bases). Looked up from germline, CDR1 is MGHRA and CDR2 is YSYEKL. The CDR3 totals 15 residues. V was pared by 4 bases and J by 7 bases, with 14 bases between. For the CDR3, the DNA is TGCGCCAGCAGCCCCTGGACAGCCGAAAATTCACCCCTCCACTTT. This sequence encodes CASSPWTAENSPLHF.

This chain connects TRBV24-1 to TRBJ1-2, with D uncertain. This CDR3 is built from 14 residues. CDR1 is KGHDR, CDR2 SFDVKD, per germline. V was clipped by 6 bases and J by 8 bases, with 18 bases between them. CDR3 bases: TGTGCCACCAGTCAAGGACCCCCTGGGGAAGGCTACACCTTC. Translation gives CATSQGPPGEGYTF.

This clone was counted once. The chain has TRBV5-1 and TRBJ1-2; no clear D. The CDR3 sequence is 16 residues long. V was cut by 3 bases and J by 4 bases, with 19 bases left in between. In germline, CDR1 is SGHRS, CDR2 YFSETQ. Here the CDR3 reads CASSSKISDFVYGYTF. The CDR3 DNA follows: TGCGCCAGCAGCTCGAAGATTTCTGACTTCGTCTATGGCTACACCTTC.

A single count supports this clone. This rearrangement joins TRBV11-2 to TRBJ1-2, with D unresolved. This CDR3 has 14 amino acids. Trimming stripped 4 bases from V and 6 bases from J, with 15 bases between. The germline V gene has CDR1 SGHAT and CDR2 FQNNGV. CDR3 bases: TGTGCCAGCAGCTCGTTAGGTCTCCTTAATGGCTACACCTTC. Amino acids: CASSSLGLLNGYTF.

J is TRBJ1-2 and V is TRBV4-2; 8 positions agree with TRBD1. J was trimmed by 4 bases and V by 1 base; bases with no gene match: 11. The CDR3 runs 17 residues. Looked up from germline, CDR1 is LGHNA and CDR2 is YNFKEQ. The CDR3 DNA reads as TGTGCCAGCAGCCAAGTAGGGACAGGCAACTCATTCTATGGCTACACCTTC. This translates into CASSQVGTGNSFYGYTF.